What follows describes a single T cell receptor beta chain. The CDR3 extends over 14 amino acids. From germline, CDR1 is LGHNA and CDR2 YNFKEQ. V was shortened by 0 bases and J by 4 bases, with 9 bases between the two germline ends. The data belong to a study of blood T cell repertoires in COVID-19. On the study more broadly: Samples taken during acute and convalescent COVID-19 were collected in the United States, Italy and Spain. The analysed material was cDNA or gDNA that came from T cells, B-cell-depleted T cells, or PBMCs.

Original analysis: Nucleated cell counts were estimated from reference gene primer amplification. Repertoires were generated with immunoSEQ multiplex PCR, while TCRdb's copy carries only in-frame clones and drops some. That table is the source of V, J and clone size, and D and trimming were worked out from the DNA. The repertoire holds nearly 100,000 clones, with around nine tenths as singletons. The sequencing input was peripheral blood. V gene TRBV4-2 combines with J gene TRBJ1-1; D is unclear. This receptor was identified in an elderly man with acute or convalescent COVID-19. The CDR3 spells CASSQEGRRTEAFF. DNA for the CDR3: TGTGCCAGCAGCCAAGAAGGCAGGCGCACTGAAGCTTTCTTT.